The sequence of this TCR beta chain was determined in a study of cytomegalovirus exposure and HLA in healthy donors. Findings and limits, study-wide: TCR beta V- and J-gene trimming, according to a later analysis, was linked to a missense DCLRE1C variant.

Concerning this clone itself: The antigen is not known.

The primer mix had 60 Vbeta and 13 Jbeta primers. Using immunoSEQ multiplex PCR, the repertoire was profiled, and TCRdb retains in-frame clones only, with some absent. This table holds about 170,000 clones, roughly 80% found once. V dropped 5 bases and J dropped 9 bases, with 8 bases sitting between them. This CDR3 has 11 residues. CDR1 is LGHNT and CDR2 is FRNRAP in the germline V gene. The receptor was derived from a male donor in good health and CMV-seronegative. Sequenced: PBMCs. This chain uses TRBV12-5 with TRBJ1-5; perhaps TRBD1 as D (5 bases). CDR3 sequence (DNA): TGTGCTAGTGGTCCCCAGGGGCCCCAGCATTTT. Its protein product is CASGPQGPQHF.